The 15 T cell receptor beta chains below were found in one sample sequenced in a study of blood T cells in healthy people across ages. A second PCR, run for roughly 6 to 11 cycles, used a sample-barcoded 5' primer plus a J-beta primer mix. TCRdb independently ran MiXCR on the 5' RACE reads; one entry per CDR3 protein. The table has over a million distinct CDR3 sequences, 35% to 50% seen once. Material for sequencing was blood. These receptors originate from a woman aged 55-69 years in good health.

The chain recombines TRBV7-9 with TRBJ2-3; 9 positions match TRBD1. V lost 5 bases to trimming and J lost 4 bases; unmatched junction nucleotides: 13. This CDR3 has 17 amino acids. The germline V gene encodes CDR1 SEHNR and CDR2 FQNEAQ (reference sequence). For the CDR3, the DNA is TGTGCCAGCAGCCACCTCCTGGGACAGGGTGAGGCAGATACGCAGTATTTT. It is translated as CASSHLLGQGEADTQYF. The entire variable domain, with the rest obtained from reference TRBV7-9 and TRBJ2-3, is as follows: DTGVSQNPRHKITKRGQNVTFRCDPISEHNRLYWYRQTLGQGPEFLTYFQNEAQLEKSRLLSDRFSAERPKGSFSTLEIQRTEQGDSAMYLCASSHLLGQGEADTQYFGPGTRLTVL.

The chain has TRBV12-3 or TRBV12-4 and TRBJ2-7; D gene ambiguous. Between the trimmed V and J ends, which lost 2 bases and 3 bases, there was a span of 5 bases. This CDR3 has 12 amino acids. The CDR3 DNA reads TGTGCCAGCAGTTTACAGCACTACGAGCAGTACTTC. This sequence encodes CASSLQHYEQYF.

The chain has TRBV5-5 and TRBJ1-1, with D perhaps TRBD1 (5 bases). Germline V gene data show CDR1 as SGHKS and CDR2 as YYEKEE (reference sequence). Deletions cut 1 base from V and 5 bases from J, with 12 bases between. This CDR3 spans 14 amino acids. The CDR3 here is CASSLSRGTTEAFF. In DNA form, the CDR3 reads TGTGCCAGCAGCTTGAGTAGGGGAACAACTGAAGCTTTCTTT.

The chain combines TRBV20-1 with TRBJ1-2; no definite D call. The ends were cut back, 3 bases at V and 2 bases at J, with 7 bases in the middle. Germline CDR1 is DFQATT and CDR2 is SNEGSKA (reference sequence). The CDR3 has 12 residues. The CDR3 spells CSASTVNYGYTF. The CDR3 region has the DNA TGCAGTGCTAGTACAGTCAACTATGGCTACACCTTC.

The J gene is TRBJ2-7, the V gene TRBV5-1, with a tentative D call TRBD2 (6 bases). Germline V CDR1 and CDR2: SGHRS, YFSETQ. The CDR3 length is 15 residues. V gave up 2 bases and J gave up 3 bases, with 15 bases separating them. The CDR3 nucleotides read TGCGCCAGCAGCTTCCGGGAGACGGGTATCTACGAGCAGTACTTC. Protein product: CASSFRETGIYEQYF.

A word on this clonotype: An end of the junction differs from the germline gene, which may be a read error. The chain uses TRBV5-1 and TRBJ2-1; weak D call: TRBD2 (6 bases). Per the germline V gene, CDR1 is SGHRS and CDR2 is YFSETQ. The CDR3 totals 13 residues. The CDR3 nucleotides are TGCGCCAACAGCGATGATCGGGGGAGCGAGCAGTTCTTC. This codes for CANSDDRGSEQFF.

This chain joins TRBV20-1 and TRBJ2-5; perhaps TRBD2 as D (6 bases). Matching the DNA end better, TRBJ2-7 makes the J call doubtful. CDR3 length: 15 amino acids. Germline loops: CDR1 DFQATT, CDR2 SNEGSKA (reference sequence). CDR3 residues: CSAKQPGLHGYEQYF. The CDR3 DNA reads TGCAGTGCTAAACAACCGGGACTCCACGGCTACGAGCAGTACTTC.

The rearrangement links TRBV6-7 to TRBJ2-5, with D unresolved. Judging by the DNA end, TRBJ2-7 fits better; the J call may be wrong. TRBV6-7 belongs to the ORF category, with a function that is uncertain. The CDR3 is made up of 13 amino acids. The CDR3 loop is CASSYRVLYEQYF. The CDR3 DNA is TGTGCCAGCAGTTACAGGGTTCTCTACGAGCAGTACTTC.

The chain's CDR3 is CASSYSSRGSYNEQFF. The CDR3 DNA follows: TGTGCCAGCAGTTATTCAAGCAGGGGGAGTTACAATGAGCAGTTCTTC. The V and J genes are TRBV6-5 and TRBJ2-1; 7 bases are a match to TRBD1. The CDR3 is 16 residues long. V lost 3 bases and J lost 4; bases outside the gene matches: 9. Germline lookup yields CDR1 MNHEY and CDR2 SVGAGI.

The chain recombines TRBV27 with TRBJ1-5; D gene ambiguous. Germline CDR1 MNHEY, CDR2 SMNVEV (reference sequence). Trimming shortened V by 6 bases and J by 6 bases, and 9 bases separated the two germline ends. The CDR3 contains 12 residues. CDR3 coding DNA: TGTGCCAGCAGCTTTGGTGGTCAGCCCCAGCATTTT. Its protein is CASSFGGQPQHF.

The V call is TRBV14, the J call TRBJ1-1, with D uncertain. V lost 0 bases and J 11 bases, leaving 10 bases between the germline ends. Germline V lookup: CDR1 SGHDN, CDR2 FVKESK. This CDR3 is built from 12 residues. The CDR3 region is CASSQDLRRAFF. The CDR3, as DNA: TGTGCCAGCAGCCAAGATCTACGACGCGCTTTCTTT.

The V and J genes are TRBV10-3 and TRBJ2-5; D uncertain. There are 12 residues in the CDR3. Germline V gives CDR1 ENHRY, CDR2 SYGVKD. V lost 6 bases to trimming and J lost 11 bases, with 16 bases between them. The DNA of the CDR3 is TGTGCCATCAGCCGAGGTGACAATGAGCAGTACTTC. Translation gives CAISRGDNEQYF.

The chain recombines TRBV7-8 with TRBJ2-3; no clear D gene. Trimming stripped 3 bases from V and 0 bases from J, with 19 bases between. This CDR3 is 18 amino acids long. Looked up from germline, CDR1 is SGHVS and CDR2 is FQNEAQ. CDR3 protein: CASSFSRLPLYSTDTQYF. The CDR3 coding sequence is TGTGCCAGCAGCTTTTCCCGGCTCCCCCTTTATAGCACAGATACGCAGTATTTT. The entire variable domain, with the rest obtained from reference TRBV7-8 and TRBJ2-3, is as follows: GAGVSQSPRYKVAKRGQDVALRCDPISGHVSLFWYQQALGQGPEFLTYFQNEAQLDKSGLPSDRFFAERPEGSVSTLKIQRTQQEDSAVYLCASSFSRLPLYSTDTQYFGPGTRLTVL.

The V gene is TRBV5-1, the J gene TRBJ2-1; 10 positions match TRBD2. This CDR3 spans 15 amino acids. Germline trimming cut 0 bases from V and 10 bases from J; bases unmatched to any gene: 7. Germline-derived CDR1 and CDR2 are SGHRS and YFSETQ. The CDR3 DNA is TGCGCCAGCAGCTTGGTGCTAGCGGGAGTAGGAGAGCAGTTCTTC. Protein sequence: CASSLVLAGVGEQFF.

This sequence joins TRBV7-9 and TRBJ1-3; D call uncertain. Trimming removed 2 bases at V and 0 bases at J, with 8 bases between. Germline lookup yields CDR1 SEHNR and CDR2 FQNEAQ (reference sequence). This CDR3 is built from 15 residues. In DNA, the CDR3 is TGTGCCAGCAGCTTACCCAGACACTCTGGAAACACCATATATTTT. Amino acids: CASSLPRHSGNTIYF.